The clone carrying this T cell receptor beta chain was seen ten or more times. The CDR3 has 16 amino acids. In germline, CDR1 is MNHEY, CDR2 SVGEGT. V was pared by 5 bases and J by 0 bases, with 14 bases between. The data originate from a study of low-dose radiotherapy and immunotherapy resistance in tumors. The wider study: Over 26 weeks, cohort 2 got 1 Gy every two weeks, reaching 13 Gy.

Time point defined: before trial treatment. Ipilimumab, nivolumab, aspirin, low-dose cyclophosphamide and low-dose radiotherapy were administered to donors. Advanced solid tumors lacking tumor-infiltrating lymphocytes were present in eligible patients. cDNA synthesis used a TRAV/TRBV-specific primer set for both chains. TCR amplification involved 20 to 25 PCR cycles with a constant-region primer and V-primer adapter. With in vitro transcription, the isolated mRNA was amplified. TCRdb recomputed calls from the reads with MiXCR, one row per CDR3 protein. The sample yields tens of thousands of distinct CDR3 sequences, 9% to 9.5% seen once.

The material sequenced was PBMCs, taken before treatment. This TCR derives from a male donor with prostate cancer. The chain recombines TRBV6-2 or TRBV6-3 with TRBJ2-1; tentatively, D is TRBD2 (6 bases). The CDR3 DNA reads TGTGCCAGCAGTCCCCCGGGACTCCTCTCCTACAATGAGCAGTTCTTC. This translates into CASSPPGLLSYNEQFF.